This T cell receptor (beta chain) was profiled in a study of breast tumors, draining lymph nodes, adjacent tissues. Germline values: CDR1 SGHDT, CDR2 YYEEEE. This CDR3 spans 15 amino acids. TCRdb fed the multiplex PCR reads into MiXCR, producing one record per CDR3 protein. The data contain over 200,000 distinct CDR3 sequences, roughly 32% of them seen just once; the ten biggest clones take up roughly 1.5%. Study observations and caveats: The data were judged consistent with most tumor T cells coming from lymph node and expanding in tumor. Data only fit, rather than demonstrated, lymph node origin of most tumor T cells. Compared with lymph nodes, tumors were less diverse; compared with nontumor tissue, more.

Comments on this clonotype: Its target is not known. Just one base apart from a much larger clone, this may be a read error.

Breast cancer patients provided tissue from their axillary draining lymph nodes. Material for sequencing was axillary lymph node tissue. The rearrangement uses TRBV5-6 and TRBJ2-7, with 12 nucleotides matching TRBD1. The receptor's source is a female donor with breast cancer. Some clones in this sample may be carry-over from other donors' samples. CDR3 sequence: CASSLVGTGGGEQCF. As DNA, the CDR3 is TGTGCCAGCAGCTTGGTGGGGACAGGGGGCGGAGAGCAGTGCTTC.